These 6 T cell receptor beta chains share one sample of origin, sequenced in a study of CD8+ T cells in alopecia areata. Treatment: oral pan-JAK inhibitor, 5-10 mg twice daily. In each case, RNA was isolated and then reverse transcribed into cDNA as the sequencing template. The repertoire was sequenced with immunoSEQ multiplex PCR; TCRdb's copy has only in-frame clones and lacks some. Of hundreds of thousands of clones listed, about 62% are singletons. Sequenced material: CD4+ T cells sorted from blood, taken at approximately week 51, from a patient treated with tofacitinib. These receptors came from a human donor with alopecia areata.

The chain combines TRBV29-1 with TRBJ2-1; 8 bases are a match to TRBD2. Germline V gene lookup returns CDR1 SQVTM and CDR2 ANQGSEA. The CDR3 length is 15 residues. V lost 4 bases and J lost 4; bases outside the gene matches: 9. CDR3 nucleotide sequence: TGCAGCGTTGGACCGACGGGCGGGGGGTACAATGAGCAGTTCTTC. It is translated as CSVGPTGGGYNEQFF.

The chain links TRBV19 to TRBJ2-4; D gene ambiguous. The CDR3 is made up of 14 amino acids. Trimming cost V 9 bases and J 0 bases, with 12 bases left between them. Germline V CDR1 and CDR2: LNHDA, SQIVND (reference sequence). The CDR3 sequence is CASRQPGAKNIQYF. CDR3 coding DNA: TGTGCCAGCCGGCAACCTGGAGCCAAAAACATTCAGTACTTC.

The J gene is TRBJ2-7, the V gene TRBV27; no firm D call. Trimming removed 6 bases at V and 4 bases at J, with 13 bases between. The germline V gene encodes CDR1 MNHEY and CDR2 SMNVEV (reference sequence). The CDR3 length is 13 residues. CDR3 loop: CASRSPGTYEQYF. CDR3 nucleotide sequence: TGTGCCAGCAGATCGCCAGGCACATACGAGCAGTACTTC.

The rearrangement uses TRBV6-5 and TRBJ1-1, with 7 bases lining up with TRBD1. This CDR3 contains 14 residues. The trim removed 6 bases at V and 10 bases at J, leaving 14 bases unmatched. Germline loops: CDR1 MNHEY, CDR2 SVGAGI. CDR3 sequence: CASRRQGTLSVAFF. The CDR3 nucleotides are TGTGCCAGCAGGCGACAGGGAACCCTAAGTGTAGCTTTCTTT.

A few counts support this clone. The V and J genes are TRBV2 and TRBJ2-1; weak D call: TRBD2 (6 bases). The CDR3 extends over 14 amino acids. V gave up 0 bases and J gave up 8 bases, with 11 bases separating them. CDR1 and CDR2 (germline): SNHLY, FYNNEI. The CDR3 spells CASSEAWRGDEQFF. The CDR3 bases are TGTGCCAGCAGTGAAGCGTGGAGGGGCGATGAGCAGTTCTTC.

The chain uses TRBV7-9 and TRBJ1-6; D remains unclear. Germline V lookup: CDR1 SEHNR, CDR2 FQNEAQ (reference sequence). The V end was cut by 5 bases, the J end by 7 bases, with 6 bases between. The CDR3 has 12 residues. The CDR3 nucleotides read TGTGCCAGCAGCACCCTGAATTCACCCCTCCACTTT. Translated: CASSTLNSPLHF.